This T cell receptor beta chain came from a study of blood T cell repertoires in COVID-19. Across the study: The cDNA or gDNA used as material had been derived from T cells, B-cell-depleted T cells, or PBMCs.

Sequencing used immunoSEQ multiplex PCR; TCRdb keeps in-frame clones, though not all of them. Among a few hundred thousand clones, more than 75% were seen once, and the ten largest hold more than 9%. Trimming took 7 bases from V and 5 from J; bases not matched to a gene: 8. Germline assignment: CDR1 SQVTM and CDR2 ANQGSEA. This CDR3 spans 13 amino acids. The rearrangement links TRBV29-1 to TRBJ1-1, with 9 bases that match TRBD1. Sequenced input: peripheral blood. The receptor was isolated from a woman aged 30 to 39 with COVID-19, enrolled during active disease. CDR3 DNA: TGCAGCGGGCAGGACAGGGGAATAACTGAAGCTTTCTTT. Residues: CSGQDRGITEAFF.